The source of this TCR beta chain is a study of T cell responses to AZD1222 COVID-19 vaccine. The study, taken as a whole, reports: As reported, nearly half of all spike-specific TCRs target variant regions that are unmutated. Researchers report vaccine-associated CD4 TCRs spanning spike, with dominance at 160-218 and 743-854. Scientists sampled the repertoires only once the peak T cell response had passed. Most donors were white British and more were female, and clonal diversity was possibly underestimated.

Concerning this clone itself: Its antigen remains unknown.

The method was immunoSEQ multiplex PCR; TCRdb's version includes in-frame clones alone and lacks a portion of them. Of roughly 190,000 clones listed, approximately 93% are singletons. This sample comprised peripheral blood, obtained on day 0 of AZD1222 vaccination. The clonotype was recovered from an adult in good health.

CDR3 loop: CASSVPRGGVVKTQYF. DNA of the CDR3: TGTGCCAGCAGCGTACCCCGTGGGGGGGTGGTAAAGACCCAGTACTTC. The J gene is TRBJ2-5, the V gene TRBV11-2; 7 bases align to TRBD2. V lost 5 bases to trimming and J lost 6 bases; unmatched junction nucleotides: 15. CDR1 and CDR2 (germline): SGHAT, FQNNGV. This CDR3 region has 16 residues.